This TCR beta chain was observed in a study of shared clonotypes between healthy human individuals. V gave up 4 bases and J gave up 0 bases; unmatched junction bases: 3. Germline-derived CDR1 and CDR2 are SGHDT and YYEEEE. There are 15 residues in the CDR3. Some clones are missing from TCRdb's copy, which holds only in-frame ones; the method was immunoSEQ multiplex PCR. The sample records roughly 1 million clones, approximately 76% being singletons. The sequencing input was memory CD4+ T cells sorted from blood. Sample subset: CD45RA-negative fraction. V and J are TRBV5-6 and TRBJ2-5; 10 positions agree with TRBD2. This receptor was obtained from a man between 18 and 35 years old in good health. The CDR3 loop reads CASSRAGGYQETQYF. In DNA, the CDR3 is TGTGCCAGCAGCAGAGCGGGGGGGTACCAAGAGACCCAGTACTTC.